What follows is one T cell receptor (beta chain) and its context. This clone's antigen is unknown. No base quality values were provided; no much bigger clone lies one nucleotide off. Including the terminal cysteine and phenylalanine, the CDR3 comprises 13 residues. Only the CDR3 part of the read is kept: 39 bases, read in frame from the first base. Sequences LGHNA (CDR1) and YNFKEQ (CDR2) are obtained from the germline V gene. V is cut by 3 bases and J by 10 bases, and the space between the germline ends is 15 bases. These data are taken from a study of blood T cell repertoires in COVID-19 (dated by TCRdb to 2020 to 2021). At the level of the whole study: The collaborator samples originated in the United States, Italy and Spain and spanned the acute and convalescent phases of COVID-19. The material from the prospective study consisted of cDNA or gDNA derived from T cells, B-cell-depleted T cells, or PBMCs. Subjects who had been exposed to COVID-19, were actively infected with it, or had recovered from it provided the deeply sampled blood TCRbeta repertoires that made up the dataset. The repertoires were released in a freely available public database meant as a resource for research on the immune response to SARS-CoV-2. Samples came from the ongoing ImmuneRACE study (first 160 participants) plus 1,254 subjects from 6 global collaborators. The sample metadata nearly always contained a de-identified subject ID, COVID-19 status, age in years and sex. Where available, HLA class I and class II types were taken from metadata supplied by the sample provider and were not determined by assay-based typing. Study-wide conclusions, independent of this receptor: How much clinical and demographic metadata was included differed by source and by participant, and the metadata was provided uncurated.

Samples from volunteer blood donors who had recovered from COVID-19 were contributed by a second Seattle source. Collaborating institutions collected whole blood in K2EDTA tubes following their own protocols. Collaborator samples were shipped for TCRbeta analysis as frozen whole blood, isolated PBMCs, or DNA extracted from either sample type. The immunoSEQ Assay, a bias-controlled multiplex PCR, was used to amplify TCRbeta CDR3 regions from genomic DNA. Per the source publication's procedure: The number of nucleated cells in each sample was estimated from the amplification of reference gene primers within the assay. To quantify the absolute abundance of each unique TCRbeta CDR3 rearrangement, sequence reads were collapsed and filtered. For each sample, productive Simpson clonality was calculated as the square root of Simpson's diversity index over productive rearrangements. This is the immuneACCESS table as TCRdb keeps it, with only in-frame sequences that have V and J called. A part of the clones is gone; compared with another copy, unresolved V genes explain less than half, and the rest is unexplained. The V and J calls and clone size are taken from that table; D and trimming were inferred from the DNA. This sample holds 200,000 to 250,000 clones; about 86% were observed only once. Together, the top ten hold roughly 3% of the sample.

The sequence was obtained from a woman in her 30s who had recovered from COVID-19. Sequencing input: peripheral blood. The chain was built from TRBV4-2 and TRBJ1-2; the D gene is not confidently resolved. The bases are TGTGCCAGCAGCCACAGCGGACCCCCCGACTACACCTTC. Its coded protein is CASSHSGPPDYTF.